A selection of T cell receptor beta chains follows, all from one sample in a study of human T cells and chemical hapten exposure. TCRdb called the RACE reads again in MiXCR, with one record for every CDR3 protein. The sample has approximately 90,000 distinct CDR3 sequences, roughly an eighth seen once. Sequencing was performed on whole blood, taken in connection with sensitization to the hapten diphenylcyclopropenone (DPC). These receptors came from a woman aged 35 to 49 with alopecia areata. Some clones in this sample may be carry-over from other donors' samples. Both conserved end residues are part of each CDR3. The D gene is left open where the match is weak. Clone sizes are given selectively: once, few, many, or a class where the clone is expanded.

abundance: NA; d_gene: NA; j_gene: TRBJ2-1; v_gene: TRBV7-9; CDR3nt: TGTGCCAGCACCCCGGGACTGCCCTACAATGAGCAGTTCTTC; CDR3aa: CASTPGLPYNEQFF
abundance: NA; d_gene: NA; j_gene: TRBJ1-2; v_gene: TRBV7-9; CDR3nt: TGTGCCAGCAGCTTAGTCGAGGAGTCCTATGGCTACACCTTC; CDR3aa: CASSLVEESYGYTF
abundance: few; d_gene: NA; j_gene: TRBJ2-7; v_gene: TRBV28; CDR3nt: TGTGCCAGCAGTGCTCCCTACGAGCAGTACTTC; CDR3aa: CASSAPYEQYF
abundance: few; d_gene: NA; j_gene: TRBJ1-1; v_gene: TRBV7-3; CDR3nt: TGTGCCAGCAGCTTAGGCAGGGTGGGGCCGAACACTGAAGCTTTCTTT; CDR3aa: CASSLGRVGPNTEAFF
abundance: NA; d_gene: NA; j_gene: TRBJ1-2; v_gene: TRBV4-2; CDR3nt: TGTGCCAGCAGCCAAGATTCATCCACAAACTATGGCTACACCTTC; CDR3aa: CASSQDSSTNYGYTF
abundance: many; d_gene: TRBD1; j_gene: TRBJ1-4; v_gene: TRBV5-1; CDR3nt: TGCGCCAGCAGCTCCGGACAGGGGGGTGAAAAACTGTTTTTT; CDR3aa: CASSSGQGGEKLFF
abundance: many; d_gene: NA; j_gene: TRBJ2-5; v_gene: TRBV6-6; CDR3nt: TGTGCCAGCAGTTACGGAGCTCAAGAGACCCAGTACTTC; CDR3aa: CASSYGAQETQYF
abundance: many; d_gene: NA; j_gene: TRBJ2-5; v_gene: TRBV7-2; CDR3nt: TGTGCCAGCAGCCGGGACTCGTACCAAGAGACCCAGTACTTC; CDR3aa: CASSRDSYQETQYF
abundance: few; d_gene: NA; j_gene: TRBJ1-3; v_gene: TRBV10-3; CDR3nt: TGTGCCATCAGTGAGTTAGGGACACCCTCTGGAAACACCATATATTTT; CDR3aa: CAISELGTPSGNTIYF
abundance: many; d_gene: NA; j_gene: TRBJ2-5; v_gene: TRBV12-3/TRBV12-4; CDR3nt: TGTGCCAGCAGTCTACTAGCAGACCAAGAGACCCAGTACTTC; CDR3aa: CASSLLADQETQYF
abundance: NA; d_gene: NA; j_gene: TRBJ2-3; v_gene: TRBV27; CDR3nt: TGTGCCAGCAGTTTATCCCGGACGGCCAGCGAGTATTTT; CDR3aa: CASSLSRTASEYF